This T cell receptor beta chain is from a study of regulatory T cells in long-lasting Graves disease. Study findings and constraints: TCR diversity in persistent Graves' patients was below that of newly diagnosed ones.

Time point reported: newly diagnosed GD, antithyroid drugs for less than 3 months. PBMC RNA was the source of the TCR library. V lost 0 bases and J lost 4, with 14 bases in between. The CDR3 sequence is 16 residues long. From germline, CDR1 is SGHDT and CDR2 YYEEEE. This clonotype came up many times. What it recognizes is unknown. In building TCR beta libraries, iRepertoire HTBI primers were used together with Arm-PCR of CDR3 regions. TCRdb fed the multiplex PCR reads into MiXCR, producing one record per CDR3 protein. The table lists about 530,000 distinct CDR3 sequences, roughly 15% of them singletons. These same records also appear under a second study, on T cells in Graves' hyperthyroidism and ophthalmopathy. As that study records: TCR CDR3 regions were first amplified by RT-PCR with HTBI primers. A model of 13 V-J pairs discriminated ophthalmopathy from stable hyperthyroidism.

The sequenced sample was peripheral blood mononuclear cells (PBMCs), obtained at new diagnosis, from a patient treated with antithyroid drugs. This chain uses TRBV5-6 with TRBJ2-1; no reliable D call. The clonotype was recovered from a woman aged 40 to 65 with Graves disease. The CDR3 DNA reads TGTGCCAGCAGCTTGGCCATAAGGACGGTGTACAATGAGCAGTTCTTC. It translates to CASSLAIRTVYNEQFF.